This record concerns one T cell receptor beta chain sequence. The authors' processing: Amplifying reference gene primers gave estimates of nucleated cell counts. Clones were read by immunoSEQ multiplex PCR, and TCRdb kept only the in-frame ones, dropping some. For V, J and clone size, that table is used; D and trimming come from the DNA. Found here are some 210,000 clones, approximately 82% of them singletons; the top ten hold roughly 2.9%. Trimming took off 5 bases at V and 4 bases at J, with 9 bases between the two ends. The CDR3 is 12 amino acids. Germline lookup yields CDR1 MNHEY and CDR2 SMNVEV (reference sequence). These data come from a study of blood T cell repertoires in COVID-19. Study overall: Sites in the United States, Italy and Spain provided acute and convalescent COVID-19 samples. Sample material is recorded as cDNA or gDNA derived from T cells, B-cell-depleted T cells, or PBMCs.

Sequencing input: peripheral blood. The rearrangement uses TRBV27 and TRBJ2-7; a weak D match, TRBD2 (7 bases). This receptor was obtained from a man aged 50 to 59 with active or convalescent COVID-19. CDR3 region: CASSGRGYEQYF. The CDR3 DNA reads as TGTGCCAGCAGTGGGAGGGGGTACGAGCAGTACTTC.